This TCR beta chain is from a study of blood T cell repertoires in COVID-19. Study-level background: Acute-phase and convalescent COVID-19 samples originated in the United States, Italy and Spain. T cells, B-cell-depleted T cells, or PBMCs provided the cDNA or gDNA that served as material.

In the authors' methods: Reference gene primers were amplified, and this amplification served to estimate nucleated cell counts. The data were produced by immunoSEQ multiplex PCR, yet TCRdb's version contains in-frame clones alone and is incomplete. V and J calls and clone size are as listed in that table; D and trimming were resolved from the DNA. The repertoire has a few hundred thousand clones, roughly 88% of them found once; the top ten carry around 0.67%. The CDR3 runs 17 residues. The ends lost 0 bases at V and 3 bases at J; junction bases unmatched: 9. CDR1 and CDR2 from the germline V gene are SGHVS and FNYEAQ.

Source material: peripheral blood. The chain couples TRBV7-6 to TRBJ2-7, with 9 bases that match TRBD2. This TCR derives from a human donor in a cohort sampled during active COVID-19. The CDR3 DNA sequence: TGTGCCAGCAGCTTAGCTCCCTCCGCGGGAGGGCGCTACGAGCAGTACTTC. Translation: CASSLAPSAGGRYEQYF.